The 5 T cell receptor beta chains below come from one sample, sequenced in a study of CD8 T cells in ankylosing spondylitis. From the 5' RACE reads, TCRdb called clonotypes with MiXCR, one entry per CDR3 protein. This table holds fewer than 400,000 distinct CDR3 sequences, about 15% found once. Source material: blood, either unsorted or a sorted T cell fraction (not recorded which). The receptors shown here come from a male donor with ankylosing spondylitis or in good health (not recorded which).

This clonotype was seen more than once but under ten times. The chain is built from TRBV14 and TRBJ2-1; D not resolved. Trimming shortened V by 3 bases and J by 6 bases, and 15 bases separated the two germline ends. The CDR3 extends over 15 amino acids. Germline V gene data show CDR1 as SGHDN and CDR2 as FVKESK. The CDR3 DNA follows: TGTGCCAGCAGCCAGGGGATACGGGCTCTCAATGAGCAGTTCTTC. This encodes CASSQGIRALNEQFF.

This clonotype was counted between two and nine times. V gene TRBV6-5 combines with J gene TRBJ2-3; maybe TRBD2 (6 bases). V lost 0 bases and J 6 bases, leaving 10 bases between the germline ends. The CDR3 covers 14 residues. CDR1 and CDR2 (germline): MNHEY, SVGAGI. The CDR3 coding sequence is TGTGCCAGCAGTTACTCGAGCCGGGGGGATACGCAGTATTTT. It encodes CASSYSSRGDTQYF.

V gene TRBV5-6 combines with J gene TRBJ2-1; 14 nucleotides line up with TRBD2. The germline CDR1 and CDR2 sequences are SGHDT and YYEEEE. The CDR3 extends over 22 amino acids. V dropped 0 bases and J dropped 0; count of bases not matched to a gene: 14. The CDR3 bases are TGTGCCAGCAGCTTGGACGGTATGGGACTAGCGGGAGCCCAACCCTCCTACAATGAGCAGTTCTTC. Translated, it gives CASSLDGMGLAGAQPSYNEQFF.

This clonotype was observed a handful of times. This chain connects TRBV5-1 to TRBJ2-3; no reliable D call. The CDR3 has 14 residues. Germline assignment: CDR1 SGHRS and CDR2 YFSETQ. V lost 2 bases and J lost 4, with 11 bases in between. The CDR3 coding sequence is TGCGCCAGCAGCTTTTCCCGGAACGCAGATACGCAGTATTTT. Protein sequence: CASSFSRNADTQYF.

The chain uses TRBV4-2 and TRBJ2-3; 10 bases agree with TRBD2. This CDR3 comprises 15 residues. J lost 3 bases, V lost 3 bases, and 3 bases had no gene match. From germline, CDR1 is LGHNA and CDR2 YNFKEQ. CDR3: CASSQSAGGTDTQYF. The DNA for the CDR3 is TGTGCCAGCAGCCAGTCAGCGGGGGGGACAGATACGCAGTATTTT.